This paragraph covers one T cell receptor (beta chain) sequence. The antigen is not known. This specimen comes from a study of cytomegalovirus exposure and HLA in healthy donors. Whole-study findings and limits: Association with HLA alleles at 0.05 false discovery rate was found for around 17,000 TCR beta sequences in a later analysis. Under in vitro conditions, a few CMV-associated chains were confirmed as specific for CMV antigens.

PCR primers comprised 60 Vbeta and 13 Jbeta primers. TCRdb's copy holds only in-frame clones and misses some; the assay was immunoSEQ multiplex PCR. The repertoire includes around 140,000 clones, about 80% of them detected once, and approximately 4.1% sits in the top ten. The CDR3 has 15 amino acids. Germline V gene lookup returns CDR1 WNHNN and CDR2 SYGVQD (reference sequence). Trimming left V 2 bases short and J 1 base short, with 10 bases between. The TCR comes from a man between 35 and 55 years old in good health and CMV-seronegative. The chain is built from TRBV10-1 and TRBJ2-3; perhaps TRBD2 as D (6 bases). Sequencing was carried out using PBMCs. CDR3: CASSEGGTGTDTQYF. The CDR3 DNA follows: TGCGCCAGCAGTGAGGGGGGGACGGGCACAGATACGCAGTATTTT.